The clone carrying this T cell receptor beta chain turned up a few times. This CDR3 spans 14 amino acids. Germline V CDR1 and CDR2: SGHVS, FQNEAQ. With 5 bases clipped from V and 6 bases from J, the junction kept 7 bases outside the gene matches. Per the authors' pipeline: Estimation of nucleated cell counts relied on the amplification of reference gene primers. The method was immunoSEQ multiplex PCR; TCRdb's version includes in-frame clones alone and lacks a portion of them. D and trimming were read from the DNA, whereas the V and J calls and clone size are those reported in that table. Of under 550,000 clones listed, roughly 89% are singletons. This record belongs to a study of blood T cell repertoires in COVID-19.

This chain joins TRBV7-8 and TRBJ2-1; TRBD1 matches at 7 bases. The TCR sequence derives from a man between 18 and 29 years old with COVID-19, enrolled during active disease. Sequencing was carried out using peripheral blood. CDR3 in amino acids: CASSQGGQVNEQFF. CDR3 DNA: TGTGCCAGCAGCCAAGGGGGCCAGGTCAATGAGCAGTTCTTC.